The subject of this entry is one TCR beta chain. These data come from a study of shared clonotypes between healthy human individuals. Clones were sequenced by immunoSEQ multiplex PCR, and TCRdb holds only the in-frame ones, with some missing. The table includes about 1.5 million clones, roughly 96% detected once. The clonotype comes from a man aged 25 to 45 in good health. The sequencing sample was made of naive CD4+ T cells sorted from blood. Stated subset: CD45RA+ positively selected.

The CDR3 DNA reads TGTGCCAGCAGCTTAGCGCGGGCAGGGGGATACGAGCAGTACTTC. Its protein product is CASSLARAGGYEQYF. The chain carries TRBV7-8 and TRBJ2-7, with 7 positions matching TRBD1. The length of the CDR3 is 15 residues. Germline V gives CDR1 SGHVS, CDR2 FQNEAQ. V dropped 0 bases and J dropped 4; count of bases not matched to a gene: 6.